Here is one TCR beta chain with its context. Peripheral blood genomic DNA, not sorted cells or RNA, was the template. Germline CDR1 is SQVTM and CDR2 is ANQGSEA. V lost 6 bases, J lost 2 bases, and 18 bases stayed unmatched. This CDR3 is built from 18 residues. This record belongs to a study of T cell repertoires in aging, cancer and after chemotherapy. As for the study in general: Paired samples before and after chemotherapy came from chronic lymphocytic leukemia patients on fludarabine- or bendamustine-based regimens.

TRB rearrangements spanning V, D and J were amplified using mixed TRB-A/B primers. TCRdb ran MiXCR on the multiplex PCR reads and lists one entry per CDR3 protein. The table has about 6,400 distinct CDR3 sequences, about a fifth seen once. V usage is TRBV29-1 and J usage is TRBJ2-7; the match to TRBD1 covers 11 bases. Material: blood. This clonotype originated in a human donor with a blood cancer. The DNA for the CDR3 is TGCAGCGTCCACCCGAGGACAGGGGGCTCCGGCGGGACCTACGAGCAGTACTTC. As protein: CSVHPRTGGSGGTYEQYF.